A single sample gave rise to the 17 T cell receptor beta chains below, sequenced in a study of T-cell reconstitution after alpha-beta-depleted transplantation in children. For TCRbeta, the library was prepared with unique molecular identifiers. One entry per CDR3 protein results from TCRdb running MiXCR on the PCR reads. Of roughly 400,000 distinct CDR3 sequences listed, over 20% are singletons. The sequencing used PBMCs from the stem cell graft donor, collected from the stem cell graft. The origin of the receptors is a human donor who donated a stem cell graft to a child with acute myeloid leukemia.

The chain uses TRBV29-1 and TRBJ1-2, with D possibly being TRBD1 (5 bases). The CDR3 is 16 residues long. Germline V gene data show CDR1 as SQVTM and CDR2 as ANQGSEA. The V end lost 5 bases, the J end lost 0 bases, and 19 bases lay between the germline ends. The chain's CDR3 is CSVNPGAGRANYGYTF. CDR3 in DNA: TGCAGCGTTAACCCTGGGGCCGGGCGAGCTAACTATGGCTACACCTTC.

This clonotype was found a few times. The rearrangement uses TRBV24-1 and TRBJ2-3; D uncertain. Per the germline V gene, CDR1 is KGHDR and CDR2 is SFDVKD. V lost 2 bases and J lost 1, with 9 bases in between. The CDR3 length is 15 residues. CDR3 region: CATSDSGLRTDTQYF. The DNA of the CDR3 is TGTGCCACCAGTGATTCCGGTCTCCGCACAGATACGCAGTATTTT.

This chain connects TRBV12-3 or TRBV12-4 to TRBJ1-4; D uncertain. Trimming took 8 bases from V and 6 from J, leaving 10 bases between them. This CDR3 has 12 residues. The CDR3 DNA is TGTGCCAGCCGGAATCCACATGAAAAACTGTTTTTT. It specifies CASRNPHEKLFF.

This clonotype was detected a few times. The chain links TRBV21-1 to TRBJ2-2; the table calls TRBD1, which could not be checked here. TRBV21-1 is designated a pseudogene. CDR3 length: 14 residues. In DNA form, the CDR3 reads TGTGCCAGCAACGCGACAGGGAACACCGGGGAGCTGTTTTTT. Amino acids: CASNATGNTGELFF.

At least ten counts were recorded for this clonotype. Here the CDR3 omits its conserved ending phenylalanine or tryptophan, so a read error is the likely source. No DNA is shown, since the ends of the CDR3 on it are uncertain; the CDR3 is the one TCRdb lists. V usage is TRBV7-2 and J usage is TRBJ2-7; the table's D call, TRBD1, has no DNA check behind it. The CDR3 is 9 residues long, counting both termini. CDR1 and CDR2 (germline): SGHTA, FQGNSA. The CDR3 loop reads CASSHGQGG.

This clonotype was detected ten times or more. This chain joins TRBV7-2 and TRBJ2-1; D ambiguous. This CDR3 contains 13 residues. Germline CDR1 is SGHTA and CDR2 is FQGNSA. V dropped 5 bases and J dropped 8 bases, with 13 bases sitting between them. The CDR3 loop is CASSPYLGYEQFF. CDR3 DNA: TGTGCCAGCAGCCCGTATCTCGGGTATGAGCAGTTCTTC.

This clonotype has a count of ten or more. The chain uses TRBV4-2 and TRBJ2-5, with 7 nucleotides matching TRBD1. The germline V gene has CDR1 LGHNA and CDR2 YNFKEQ. The CDR3 extends over 15 amino acids. J was trimmed by 0 bases and V by 6 bases; bases with no gene match: 7. This CDR3 reads CASRREQGNQETQYF. In DNA, the CDR3 is TGTGCCAGCAGGCGCGAACAGGGGAACCAAGAGACCCAGTACTTC.

This clonotype was detected only a few times. The rearrangement links TRBV25-1 to TRBJ2-1; D remains ambiguous. The V gene lost 3 bases and the J gene lost 8 bases, with 11 bases spanning the gap. The CDR3 totals 13 residues. Germline V gene data show CDR1 as MGHDK and CDR2 as SYGVNS. The chain's CDR3 is CASSEAGYDEQFF. The CDR3 region has the DNA TGTGCCAGCAGTGAGGCCGGGTACGATGAGCAGTTCTTC.

This clonotype was seen ten or more times. The CDR3 coding sequence is TGTGCCAGCAGCATCGGACTAGCGGGAGGGCCTCTAGCTCGCGAGCAGTACTTC. Protein: CASSIGLAGGPLAREQYF. V and J are TRBV9 and TRBJ2-7, with TRBD2 matching 15 bases. Germline CDR1 and CDR2: SGDLS and YYNGEE. V trimming: 4 bases; J trimming: 6 bases; junction bases outside the gene matches: 14. The CDR3 runs to 18 residues.

This clonotype was observed many times. The CDR3 DNA reads TGTGCCATCAGTGAAGGCAGTTTCTACGAGCAGTACTTC. It yields the protein CAISEGSFYEQYF. This chain joins TRBV10-3 and TRBJ2-7; D gene uncertain. This CDR3 is built from 13 residues. V lost 3 bases and J 3 bases, leaving 9 bases between the germline ends. Germline V gene sequence: CDR1 ENHRY, CDR2 SYGVKD.

The V and J genes are TRBV20-1 and TRBJ2-6; D is uncertain. CDR3 length: 14 residues. CDR1 DFQATT and CDR2 SNEGSKA come from the germline V gene (reference sequence). Trimming pared 1 base from V and 2 bases from J, leaving 6 bases between. CDR3 sequence reads: CSARGPTGANVLTF. The DNA of the CDR3 is TGCAGTGCTAGAGGACCCACTGGGGCCAACGTCCTGACTTTC.

V gene TRBV25-1 combines with J gene TRBJ2-7; 12 bases align to TRBD2. Germline V gives CDR1 MGHDK, CDR2 SYGVNS. The CDR3 totals 20 residues. V lost 5 bases, J lost 0 bases, and 17 bases stayed unmatched. The DNA for the CDR3 is TGTGCCAGCAGTCCCCCTGGACTAGCGGGATCGTCGGCCTCCTCCTACGAGCAGTACTTC. This sequence encodes CASSPPGLAGSSASSYEQYF.

In this sample, this clonotype turned up many times. This chain uses TRBV20-1 with TRBJ1-4; D is ambiguous. The CDR3 loop spans 14 amino acids. The ends were cut back, 6 bases at V and 4 bases at J, with 15 bases in the middle. Germline-derived CDR1 and CDR2 are DFQATT and SNEGSKA (reference sequence). The CDR3 is CSAPPLNLNEKLFF. The CDR3, as DNA: TGCAGTGCCCCTCCGTTGAACCTTAATGAAAAACTGTTTTTT.

The V call is TRBV20-1, the J call TRBJ1-1; D is ambiguous. V lost 2 bases to trimming and J lost 0 bases, with 4 bases between them. Germline CDR1 reads DFQATT; CDR2 reads SNEGSKA (reference sequence). The CDR3 extends over 12 amino acids. CDR3 protein: CSARKLNTEAFF. The DNA for the CDR3 is TGCAGTGCTAGAAAGTTGAACACTGAAGCTTTCTTT.

The chain has TRBV12-3 or TRBV12-4 and TRBJ2-7; the match to TRBD1 covers 8 bases. V lost 3 bases to trimming and J lost 5 bases; unmatched junction nucleotides: 6. The CDR3 totals 14 residues. The CDR3 DNA reads TGTGCCAGCAGTTTCGTTCAGGGGGCCCACGAGCAGTACTTC. This codes for CASSFVQGAHEQYF.

The V call is TRBV11-2, the J call TRBJ2-1; D is perhaps TRBD2 (5 bases). Germline V gene sequence: CDR1 SGHAT, CDR2 FQNNGV. CDR3 length: 19 amino acids. Trimming took off 0 bases at V and 4 bases at J, with 22 bases between the two ends. The CDR3 region is CASSLDVAGVGKGYNEQFF. In DNA form, the CDR3 reads TGTGCCAGCAGCTTAGACGTGGCGGGTGTAGGTAAAGGATACAATGAGCAGTTCTTC.

This clonotype was seen ten or more times. The chain couples TRBV20-1 to TRBJ2-7; D unresolved. Germline V gene data show CDR1 as DFQATT and CDR2 as SNEGSKA (reference sequence). Trimming shortened V by 4 bases and J by 2 bases, and 15 bases separated the two germline ends. CDR3 length: 14 residues. CDR3 DNA: TGCAGTGCTAAGTTACCAGGCTTAACCTACGAGCAGTACTTC. Protein: CSAKLPGLTYEQYF.